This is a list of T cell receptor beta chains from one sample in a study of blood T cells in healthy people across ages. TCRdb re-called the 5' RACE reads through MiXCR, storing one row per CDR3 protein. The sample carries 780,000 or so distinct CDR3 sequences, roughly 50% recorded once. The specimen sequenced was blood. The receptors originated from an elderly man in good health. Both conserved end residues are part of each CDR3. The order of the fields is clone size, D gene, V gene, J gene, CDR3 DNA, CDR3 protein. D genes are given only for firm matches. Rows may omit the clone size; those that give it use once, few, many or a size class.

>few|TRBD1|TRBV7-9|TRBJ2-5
TGTGCCAGCAGCCCAGTGGGGGACAGATTACAAGAGACCCAGTACTTC
CASSPVGDRLQETQYF
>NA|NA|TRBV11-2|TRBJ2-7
TGTGCCAGCAGCTTAGTCGTGGGAGCCAATGAGCAGTACTTC
CASSLVVGANEQYF
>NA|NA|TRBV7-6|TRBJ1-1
TGTGCCAGCAGCTTAGTAGGGAATTCCCGGAACACTGAAGCTTTCTTT
CASSLVGNSRNTEAFF
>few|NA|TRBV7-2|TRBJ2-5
TGTGCCAGCAGCCCCCGGGTGCAGTACCAAGAGACCCAGTACTTC
CASSPRVQYQETQYF
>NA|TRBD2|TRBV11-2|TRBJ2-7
TGTGCCAGCAGCCGGACTAGCGGCGTGCCCTACGAGCAGTACTTC
CASSRTSGVPYEQYF
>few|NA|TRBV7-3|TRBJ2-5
TGTGCCAGCAGCTCCCAGTTAAGAGAGACCCAGTACTTC
CASSSQLRETQYF
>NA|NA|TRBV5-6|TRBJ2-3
TGTGCCAGCAGTCCCGCTGGGGGGAGCAACAGATACGCGTATTTT
CASSPAGGSNRYAYF
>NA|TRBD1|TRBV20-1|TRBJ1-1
TGCAGTGCTAGAGAGATACAGGGGCACACTGAAGCTTTCTTT
CSAREIQGHTEAFF
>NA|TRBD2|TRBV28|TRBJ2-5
TGTGCCAGCAGAAGCGGGGCCCAAGAGACCCAGTACTTC
CASRSGAQETQYF
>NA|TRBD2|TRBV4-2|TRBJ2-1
TGTGCCAGCAGCCAAGATGGGCCGACTAGCGTAGACAATGAGCAGTTCTTC
CASSQDGPTSVDNEQFF
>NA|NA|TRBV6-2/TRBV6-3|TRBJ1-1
TGTGCCAGCAGCTACGGGGGAGTAGGCACCACTGAAGCTTTCTTT
CASSYGGVGTTEAFF
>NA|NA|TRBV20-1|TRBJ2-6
TGCAGTGCTAGAGTCCAGGGGACTGGGGCCAACGTCCTGACTTTC
CSARVQGTGANVLTF
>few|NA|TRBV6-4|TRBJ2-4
TGTGCCAGCAGTGACTTGATAGGGGGTCTAGCCAAAAACATTCAGTACTTC
CASSDLIGGLAKNIQYF
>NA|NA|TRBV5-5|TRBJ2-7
TGTGCCAGCAGCGGCAGGGGTCCTCTCATATACGAGCAGTACTTC
CASSGRGPLIYEQYF
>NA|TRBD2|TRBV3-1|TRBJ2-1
TGTGCCAGCAGCCAAAGACTAGCGGGAGGGTACAATGAGCAGTTCTTC
CASSQRLAGGYNEQFF
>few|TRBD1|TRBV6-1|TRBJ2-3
TGTGCCAGCAGTGTCTCAGGGGGACACAGATACGCGTATTTT
CASSVSGGHRYAYF
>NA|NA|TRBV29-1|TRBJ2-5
TGCAGCGTTGAGAGGGTTCGAGAGACCCAGTACTTC
CSVERVRETQYF
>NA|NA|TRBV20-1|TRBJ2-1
TGCAGTGCTAGTCTCAGGCCGGGACTGAACAATGAGCAGTTCTTC
CSASLRPGLNNEQFF
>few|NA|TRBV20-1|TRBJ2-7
TGCAGTGCAACTGACAGTACCTACGAGCAGTACTTC
CSATDSTYEQYF
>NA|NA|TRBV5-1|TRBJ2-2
TGCGCCAGCAGCAAGGGACGGCGAGGCACCGGGGAGCTGTTTTTT
CASSKGRRGTGELFF
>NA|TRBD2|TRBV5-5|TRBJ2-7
TGTGCCAGCAGCTTGGCCCCTAGCGGGATAAGAGAGCAGTACTTC
CASSLAPSGIREQYF
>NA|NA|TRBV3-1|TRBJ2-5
TGTGCCAGCAGCCAAGAGGCTCGGCGACTTACCGGCAATGAGCAGTACTTC
CASSQEARRLTGNEQYF
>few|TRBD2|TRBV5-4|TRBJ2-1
TGTGCCAGCAGGGCTAGCGGGAGCCATGAGCAGTTCTTC
CASRASGSHEQFF
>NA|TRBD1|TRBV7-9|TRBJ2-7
TGTGCCAGCAGCTCATTCGGCCAGGGGGCGTACGAGCAGTACTTC
CASSSFGQGAYEQYF
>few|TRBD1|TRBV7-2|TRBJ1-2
TGTGCCAGCAGCCGAGACAGACAGGGTGGCTACACCTTC
CASSRDRQGGYTF
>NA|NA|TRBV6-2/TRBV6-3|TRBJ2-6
TGTGCCAGCAGCCTACCGGGGGCCCCAGGGGCCAACGTCCTGACTTTC
CASSLPGAPGANVLTF
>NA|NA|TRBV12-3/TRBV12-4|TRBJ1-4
TGTGCCAGCAGTTTGGCAACGGCTAATGAAAAACTGTTTTTT
CASSLATANEKLFF
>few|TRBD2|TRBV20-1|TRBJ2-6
TGCAGTGCTGGAGTTGGAATCGGGGGGAGGGCTTCTGGAGGGGCCAACGTCCTGACTTTC
CSAGVGIGGRASGGANVLTF
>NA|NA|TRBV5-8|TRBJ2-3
TGTGCCAGCAGCTTGGAAGGGGCGCGAACAGATACGCAGTATTTT
CASSLEGARTDTQYF
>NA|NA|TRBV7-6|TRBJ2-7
TGTGCCAGCACCCGCATGGTGGGGACCGGCGAGCAGTACTTC
CASTRMVGTGEQYF
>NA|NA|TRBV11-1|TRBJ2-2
TGTGCCAGCAGCTTTGAAGGTCGGGGCACCGGGGAGCTGTTTTTT
CASSFEGRGTGELFF
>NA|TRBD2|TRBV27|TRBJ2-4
TGTGCCAGCAGTTCGGCTAGCGGGGCGAGAGGGGCCAAAAACATTCAGTACTTC
CASSSASGARGAKNIQYF
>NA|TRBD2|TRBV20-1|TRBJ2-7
TGCAGTGCTAGAGACCCTAGCGGGAGTCCCTACGAGCAGTACTTC
CSARDPSGSPYEQYF
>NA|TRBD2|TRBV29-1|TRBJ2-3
TGCAGCGTTAAAGGGCTAGCGGCCGATACGCAGTATTTT
CSVKGLAADTQYF
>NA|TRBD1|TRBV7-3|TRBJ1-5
TGTGCCAGCAGGGAGAGCGGACAGGCCAGCTATAGCAATCAGCCCCAGCATTTT
CASRESGQASYSNQPQHF
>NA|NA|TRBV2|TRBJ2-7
TGTGCCAGCGGGGCTTACGAGCAGTACTTC
CASGAYEQYF
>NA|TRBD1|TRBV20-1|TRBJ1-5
TGCAGTGCCGTCGACAGGGCAGGACAGCCCCAGCATTTT
CSAVDRAGQPQHF
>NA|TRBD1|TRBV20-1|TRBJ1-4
TGCAGTGCTAGAGGCGCCGGGACAGATGATGAAAAACTGTTTTTT
CSARGAGTDDEKLFF
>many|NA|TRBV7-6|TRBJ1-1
TGTGCCAGCAGCTTAGGGGGAGACACTGAAGCTTTCTTT
CASSLGGDTEAFF
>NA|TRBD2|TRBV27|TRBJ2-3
TGTGCCAGCAGTTTTAGCGGGCACGCCGCAGATACGCAGTATTTT
CASSFSGHAADTQYF
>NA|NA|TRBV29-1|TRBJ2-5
TGCAGCGTTGTGGCCCCGGACTCCCAAAAGACCCAGTACTTC
CSVVAPDSQKTQYF
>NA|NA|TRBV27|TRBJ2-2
TGTGCCAGCAGAATCTACACCGGGGAGCTGTTTTTT
CASRIYTGELFF
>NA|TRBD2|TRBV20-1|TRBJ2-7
TGCAGTGCTAGAACTAGCGGGAAAGGATACGAGCAGTACTTC
CSARTSGKGYEQYF
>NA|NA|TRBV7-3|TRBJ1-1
TGTGCCAGCAGTACAAGGCTAGGGACCGAACCTGGGACTGAAGCTTTCTTT
CASSTRLGTEPGTEAFF
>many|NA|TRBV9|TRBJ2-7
TGTGCCAGCTCCAGGGAGGACGAGCAGTACTTC
CASSREDEQYF
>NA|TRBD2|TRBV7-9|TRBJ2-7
TGTGCCAGCAGCTTAGGAATAGGGGAGGGCGAGCAGTACTTC
CASSLGIGEGEQYF
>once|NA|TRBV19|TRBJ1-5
TGTGCCAGTAGGCAAGGGGGAACGGGTCAGCCCCAGCATTTT
CASRQGGTGQPQHF
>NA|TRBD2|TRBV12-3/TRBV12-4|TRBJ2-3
TGTGCCAGCAGTTCCAGCGCGGGGGGGCGCGCGTATTTT
CASSSSAGGRAYF
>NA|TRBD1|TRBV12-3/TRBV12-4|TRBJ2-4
TGTGCCAGCAGCCTACAGGGGTTTTTTGGGTTGGACATTCAGTACTTC
CASSLQGFFGLDIQYF
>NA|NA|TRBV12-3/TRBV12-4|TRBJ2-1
TGTGCCAGCAGTTTAGGCGGGGGCCTCTCCTACAATGAGCAGTTCTTC
CASSLGGGLSYNEQFF
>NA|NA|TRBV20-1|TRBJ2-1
TGCAGTGCCGTTGACAATGAGCAGTTCTTC
CSAVDNEQFF
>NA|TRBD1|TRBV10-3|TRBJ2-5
TGTGCCATCAGTGACCGGGGCAGGGGGCAGGAGACCCAGTACTTC
CAISDRGRGQETQYF
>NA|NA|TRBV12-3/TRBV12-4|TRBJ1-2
TGTGCCAGCAGTTATCGGAGCGGCTACACCTTC
CASSYRSGYTF
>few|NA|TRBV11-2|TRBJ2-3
TGTGCCAGCAGCTTAGGCACGGGAATGGGAACAGATACGCAGTATTTT
CASSLGTGMGTDTQYF
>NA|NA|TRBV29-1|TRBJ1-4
TGCAGCGTTGAGGGGGGGGCGGTTAATGAAAAACTGTTTTTT
CSVEGGAVNEKLFF
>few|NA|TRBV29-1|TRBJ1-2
TGCAGCGTTGCTCCCCCCGGCATAAATGGCTACACCTTC
CSVAPPGINGYTF
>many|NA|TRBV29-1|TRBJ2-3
TGCAGCGTCCTACAGAGATCATACACAGATACGCAGTATTTT
CSVLQRSYTDTQYF
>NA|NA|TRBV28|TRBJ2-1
TGTGCCAGCAGTTTATATGGGCGCGAGCAGTTCTTC
CASSLYGREQFF
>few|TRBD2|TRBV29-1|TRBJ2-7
TGCAGCGTCCTCGAGCGGGAGGTGTCCTACGAGCAGTACTTC
CSVLEREVSYEQYF
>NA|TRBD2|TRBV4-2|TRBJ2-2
TGTGCCAGCAGCCGGGGGGGAGGGGAGCTGTTTTTT
CASSRGGGELFF